The rows below give T cell receptor beta chains drawn from one sample of a study of cytomegalovirus exposure and HLA in healthy donors. Sequenced by immunoSEQ multiplex PCR; TCRdb stores in-frame clones only, minus some. Of about 73,000 clones in the sample, roughly 90% were seen once. The sample comprised PBMCs. The receptors come from a woman aged 18-29 years in good health and CMV-seropositive. Each CDR3 is given with its conserved first and last residue. The D gene is left open where the match is weak. Size values are once, few and many counts, or a class for expanded clones, and some rows have none.

j_call | v_call | d_call | clone_size | cdr3_aa | cdr3_nt
TRBJ2-1 | TRBV11-2 | NA | NA | CASTLPDNEQFF | TGTGCCAGCACCCTACCCGACAATGAGCAGTTCTTC
TRBJ2-7 | TRBV4-3 | NA | once | CASSKTLAGLYEQYF | TGCGCCAGCAGCAAAACCTTGGCAGGGCTCTACGAGCAGTACTTC
TRBJ2-1 | TRBV7-2 | TRBD2 | NA | CASSPGRLAGGSSYNEQFF | TGTGCCAGCAGCCCCGGCAGACTAGCGGGGGGTTCCTCCTACAATGAGCAGTTCTTC
TRBJ1-4 | TRBV7-9 | TRBD1 | NA | CASSPPGGTNEKLFF | TGTGCCAGCAGCCCCCCAGGGGGCACTAATGAAAAACTGTTTTTT
TRBJ2-1 | TRBV6-5 | NA | NA | CASSAEGWYNEQFF | TGTGCCAGCAGCGCAGAGGGTTGGTACAATGAGCAGTTCTTC
TRBJ2-1 | TRBV5-4 | TRBD2 | NA | CASSWRAGSSYNEQFF | TGTGCCAGCAGCTGGAGAGCGGGAAGCTCCTACAATGAGCAGTTCTTC
TRBJ2-1 | TRBV5-8 | TRBD2 | NA | CASSFGGTFLAGEFF | TGTGCCAGCAGCTTCGGGGGGACGTTTCTTGCCGGGGAGTTCTTC
TRBJ2-7 | TRBV5-1 | TRBD2 | NA | CASSASGRKRISYEQYF | TGCGCCAGCAGTGCTAGCGGGAGAAAGCGAATTTCCTACGAGCAGTACTTC
TRBJ1-1 | TRBV30 | TRBD1 | NA | CAWQQGTTEAFF | TGTGCCTGGCAACAGGGGACCACTGAAGCTTTCTTT
TRBJ1-4 | TRBV10-3 | TRBD1 | NA | CAISESTGNEKLFF | TGTGCCATCAGTGAGTCGACAGGGAATGAAAAACTGTTTTTT
TRBJ2-7 | TRBV5-4 | TRBD1 | NA | CASSGRGQYEQYF | TGTGCCAGCAGTGGCAGGGGGCAATACGAGCAGTACTTC
TRBJ2-7 | TRBV5-1 | TRBD2 | once | CASSQGTSGFSYEQYF | TGCGCCAGCAGCCAAGGGACTAGCGGGTTCTCCTACGAGCAGTACTTC
TRBJ2-2 | TRBV9 | TRBD2 | NA | CASSVGLAGGPPNGELFF | TGTGCCAGCAGCGTGGGACTAGCGGGGGGGCCTCCGAACGGGGAGCTGTTTTTT
TRBJ2-1 | TRBV15 | NA | NA | CATAGTPAYNEQFF | TGTGCCACCGCCGGGACTCCTGCCTACAATGAGCAGTTCTTC
TRBJ2-2 | TRBV5-1 | NA | NA | CASSEGTGNTGELFF | TGCGCCAGCAGTGAGGGGACTGGGAACACCGGGGAGCTGTTTTTT
TRBJ1-4 | TRBV30 | TRBD1 | NA | CALRGLGAEKLFF | TGTGCCCTAAGGGGGCTAGGGGCTGAAAAACTGTTTTTT
TRBJ2-2 | TRBV13 | TRBD1 | NA | CASSEEQGAVTGELFF | TGTGCCAGCAGCGAAGAACAGGGGGCGGTCACCGGGGAGCTGTTTTTT
TRBJ2-3 | TRBV4-3 | TRBD2 | NA | CASSQDSLAGGPTDTQYF | TGCGCCAGCAGCCAAGATTCGCTAGCGGGGGGGCCCACAGATACGCAGTATTTT
TRBJ2-7 | TRBV27 | TRBD2 | NA | CASSLGSSGSYEQYF | TGTGCCAGCAGTTTAGGGTCTAGCGGGTCCTACGAGCAGTACTTC
TRBJ2-5 | TRBV10-2 | NA | NA | CASSELAVETQYF | TGCGCCAGCAGTGAATTAGCTGTCGAGACCCAGTACTTC
TRBJ2-1 | TRBV27 | NA | NA | CASSLQTSGVYNEQFF | TGTGCCAGCAGTTTACAAACTAGTGGGGTCTACAATGAGCAGTTCTTC
TRBJ1-1 | TRBV27 | TRBD1 | few | CASNTQGAEEKAFF | TGTGCCAGCAACACCCAGGGGGCCGAAGAAAAAGCTTTCTTT
TRBJ2-7 | TRBV7-8 | TRBD1 | NA | CASSWTGDSNSYEQYF | TGTGCCAGCAGCTGGACAGGAGACTCCAACTCCTACGAGCAGTACTTC
TRBJ2-7 | TRBV13 | TRBD2 | NA | CASRAGLARSYEQYF | TGTGCCAGCAGAGCGGGACTAGCTCGCTCCTACGAGCAGTACTTC
TRBJ2-7 | TRBV27 | TRBD2 | NA | CASSPGLAGYEQYF | TGTGCCAGCAGCCCGGGACTAGCGGGCTACGAGCAGTACTTC
TRBJ2-6 | TRBV6-4 | TRBD1 | NA | CASSDQGDGANVLTF | TGTGCCAGCAGTGACCAGGGGGACGGGGCCAACGTCCTGACTTTC
TRBJ1-4 | TRBV7-6 | TRBD1 | NA | CASSLGQRINEKLFF | TGTGCCAGCAGCTTGGGACAGAGGATTAACGAAAAACTGTTTTTT
TRBJ2-3 | TRBV4-3 | NA | NA | CASSRISGDPDTQYF | TGCGCCAGCAGCCGGATCTCGGGAGACCCAGATACGCAGTATTTT
TRBJ2-1 | TRBV19 | TRBD2 | few | CASSIVAGGRLNEQFF | TGTGCCAGTAGTATAGTAGCGGGGGGGCGGTTGAATGAGCAGTTCTTC
TRBJ2-5 | TRBV7-8 | NA | few | CASSSLGGETQYF | TGTGCCAGCAGCTCGTTGGGGGGAGAGACCCAGTACTTC
TRBJ2-3 | TRBV28 | TRBD2 | NA | CASWRAGGITDTQYF | TGTGCCAGCTGGCGGGCGGGGGGGATCACAGATACGCAGTATTTT
TRBJ1-5 | TRBV7-2 | TRBD1 | NA | CASSEGGQGVSQPQHF | TGTGCCAGCAGTGAAGGGGGACAGGGAGTAAGTCAGCCCCAGCATTTT
TRBJ2-3 | TRBV5-5 | TRBD2 | NA | CASSPGGLVTDTQYF | TGTGCCAGCAGCCCTGGGGGACTAGTAACAGATACGCAGTATTTT
TRBJ2-7 | TRBV19 | NA | NA | CASSITIATYEQYF | TGTGCCAGTAGTATAACCATTGCTACGTACGAGCAGTACTTC
TRBJ1-2 | TRBV5-1 | NA | NA | CASSSGRLGYTF | TGCGCCAGCAGCTCAGGAAGGTTGGGCTACACCTTC
TRBJ2-7 | TRBV6-6 | TRBD1 | NA | CASSPAGTGWYEQYF | TGTGCCAGCAGTCCTGCCGGGACAGGGTGGTACGAGCAGTACTTC
TRBJ2-5 | TRBV15 | TRBD1 | few | CATSSRTGETQYF | TGTGCCACCAGCAGTCGGACAGGGGAGACCCAGTACTTC
TRBJ1-1 | TRBV18 | NA | NA | CASSPLPLISNSFTEAFF | TGTGCCAGCTCACCGCTCCCTCTTATTAGTAACTCCTTCACTGAAGCTTTCTTT
TRBJ2-6 | TRBV9 | TRBD1 | NA | CASSVATGGSGANVLTF | TGTGCCAGCAGCGTAGCTACAGGGGGCTCTGGGGCCAACGTCCTGACTTTC
TRBJ1-5 | TRBV19 | NA | NA | CASSIGGWIGQPQHF | TGTGCCAGTAGTATCGGGGGGTGGATCGGTCAGCCCCAGCATTTT
TRBJ2-7 | TRBV6-1 | NA | NA | CASSDGPGEQYF | TGTGCCAGCAGCGACGGCCCAGGCGAGCAGTACTTC
TRBJ1-6 | TRBV5-5 | TRBD1 | NA | CASSLESRGLNSPLHF | TGTGCCAGCAGCTTGGAGTCAAGGGGGCTAAATTCACCCCTCCACTTT
TRBJ2-2 | TRBV19 | NA | NA | CASGTRLSPGELFF | TGTGCCAGTGGGACACGGCTGTCTCCCGGGGAGCTGTTTTTT
TRBJ1-5 | TRBV4-2 | NA | NA | CASSKTFDSNQPQHF | TGTGCCAGCAGCAAGACATTTGATAGCAATCAGCCCCAGCATTTT
TRBJ1-1 | TRBV21-1 | NA | NA | CASSKELSAFF | TGTGCCAGCAGCAAAGAACTTTCAGCTTTCTTT
TRBJ1-2 | TRBV28 | NA | once | CASSPPGKVKNGYTF | TGTGCCAGCAGTCCGCCCGGGAAAGTTAAGAATGGCTACACCTTC
TRBJ2-1 | TRBV30 | NA | NA | CAWSESGWSEQFF | TGTGCCTGGTCCGAATCGGGGTGGAGTGAGCAGTTCTTC
TRBJ1-1 | TRBV27 | TRBD1 | NA | CASSYASGTGKRSTEAFF | TGTGCCAGCAGTTACGCCTCCGGGACAGGGAAAAGGAGCACTGAAGCTTTCTTT
TRBJ1-2 | TRBV9 | NA | NA | CASSTGRGPDGYTF | TGTGCCAGCTCGACCGGAAGAGGGCCCGATGGCTACACCTTC
TRBJ2-7 | TRBV2 | TRBD1 | NA | CASSRAGTGNYEQYF | TGTGCCAGCAGCAGAGCCGGGACAGGGAATTACGAGCAGTACTTC
TRBJ2-3 | TRBV10-2 | NA | NA | CASSAEDTQYF | TGCGCCAGCAGTGCGGAGGATACGCAGTATTTT
TRBJ2-3 | TRBV6-1 | TRBD2 | once | CASSERPELAGDTQYF | TGTGCCAGCAGTGAGAGGCCCGAGCTAGCGGGGGATACGCAGTATTTT
TRBJ1-4 | TRBV9 | NA | NA | CASSVAQTATNEKLFF | TGTGCCAGCAGCGTAGCGCAGACTGCAACTAATGAAAAACTGTTTTTT
TRBJ2-1 | TRBV7-9 | NA | NA | CASSFGKEQFF | TGTGCCAGCAGCTTCGGGAAGGAGCAGTTCTTC
TRBJ2-7 | TRBV4-3 | NA | NA | CASSQDRGTHYEQYF | TGCGCCAGCAGCCAAGACAGGGGTACTCACTACGAGCAGTACTTC
TRBJ2-5 | TRBV6-5 | NA | NA | CASTSGEETQYF | TGTGCCAGCACCTCAGGGGAGGAGACCCAGTACTTC
TRBJ2-1 | TRBV19 | NA | once | CASSREWGYNEQFF | TGTGCCAGTAGCCGGGAGTGGGGCTACAATGAGCAGTTCTTC
TRBJ2-7 | TRBV28 | TRBD2 | once | CASTVSGSWWEQYF | TGTGCCAGCACCGTTAGCGGGAGCTGGTGGGAGCAGTACTTC
TRBJ2-2 | TRBV18 | NA | NA | CASSQRAGVNTGELFF | TGTGCCAGCTCACAAAGGGCCGGGGTCAACACCGGGGAGCTGTTTTTT
TRBJ2-1 | TRBV5-4 | TRBD2 | NA | CASSLGLAGGYNEQFF | TGTGCCAGCAGCTTGGGCCTAGCGGGGGGCTACAATGAGCAGTTCTTC